Below are 8 T cell receptor beta chains sequenced from a single sample in a study of cytomegalovirus exposure and HLA in healthy donors. Primers for the PCR totalled 60 Vbeta and 13 Jbeta. Sequencing was performed with immunoSEQ multiplex PCR; in TCRdb, only in-frame clones are kept and a portion is missing. The table for this sample gives 120,000 to 150,000 clones. The sequenced sample consisted of PBMCs. The receptors come from a woman aged 45-65 years in good health and CMV-seronegative.

The chain is built from TRBV6-5 and TRBJ2-7, with D possibly matching TRBD1 (6 bases). CDR1 MNHEY and CDR2 SVGAGI come from the germline V gene. The CDR3 runs to 14 residues. Trimming took off 6 bases at V and 7 bases at J, with 19 bases between the two ends. The CDR3: CASRGPGTRGEQYF. The CDR3 DNA reads as TGTGCCAGCAGGGGACCGGGAACGAGGGGGGAGCAGTACTTC.

The rearrangement links TRBV7-3 to TRBJ2-1; TRBD2 might be the D (6 bases). The V gene's germline CDR1 is SGHTA and CDR2 FQGTGA. The CDR3 covers 14 residues. V lost 2 bases and J lost 1, with 6 bases in between. CDR3 amino acids: CASSLGGSYNEQFF. CDR3 in DNA: TGTGCCAGCAGCTTAGGAGGGTCCTACAATGAGCAGTTCTTC.

The CDR3 DNA is TGCAGCGTTGAAGGTGAAGGGGCCTACGAGCAGTACTTC. Translating it yields CSVEGEGAYEQYF. The V and J genes are TRBV29-1 and TRBJ2-7; D is possibly TRBD1 (5 bases). V lost 1 base to trimming and J lost 2 bases, with 9 bases between them. The CDR3 spans 13 residues. In germline, CDR1 is SQVTM, CDR2 ANQGSEA.

This chain uses TRBV14 with TRBJ2-5, with D unresolved. Germline CDR1 is SGHDN and CDR2 is FVKESK. V was trimmed by 0 bases and J by 2 bases, leaving 10 bases between them. CDR3 size: 15 residues. The CDR3 is CASSQDWARQETQYF. In DNA form, the CDR3 reads TGTGCCAGCAGCCAAGATTGGGCCAGACAAGAGACCCAGTACTTC.

The gene calls are TRBV28 and TRBJ2-7; D is unresolved. This CDR3 has 15 amino acids. Germline CDR1 is MDHEN and CDR2 is SYDVKM. Trimming removed 5 bases at V and 7 bases at J, with 21 bases between. The CDR3 protein is CASSIPLDENLEQYF. In DNA form, the CDR3 reads TGTGCCAGCAGTATCCCCCTCGATGAGAACCTGGAGCAGTACTTC.

The CDR3 DNA is TGTGCCAGCAGCCCCGATGCAGGGGCCTACGAGCAGTACTTC. Protein: CASSPDAGAYEQYF. This chain joins TRBV7-3 and TRBJ2-7, with D possibly being TRBD1 (6 bases). Trimming pared 5 bases from V and 2 bases from J, leaving 13 bases between. This CDR3 region has 14 residues. Germline V CDR1 and CDR2: SGHTA, FQGTGA.

This rearrangement joins TRBV7-9 to TRBJ1-2; a weak D match, TRBD1 (5 bases). V lost 5 bases and J lost 4, with 14 bases in between. Germline values: CDR1 SEHNR, CDR2 FQNEAQ (reference sequence). This CDR3 spans 14 amino acids. The CDR3 DNA reads TGTGCCAGCAGCCCCGGGGGTGAGGGCTATGGCTACACCTTC. Protein product: CASSPGGEGYGYTF.

The chain employs TRBV6-1 and TRBJ1-1, with 8 nucleotides matching TRBD1. Trimming took 6 bases from V and 7 from J; bases not matched to a gene: 10. Germline V gene lookup returns CDR1 MNHNS and CDR2 SASEGT. This CDR3 contains 14 residues. The CDR3, as DNA: TGTGCCAGCAGCCTTCGGACAGGGAAGGGTGAAGCTTTCTTT. This sequence encodes CASSLRTGKGEAFF.